This T cell receptor (beta chain) was obtained from a study of T cell responses to AZD1222 COVID-19 vaccine. Study as a whole: Second doses that came at about 4 or about 12 weeks were put together.

The table came from immunoSEQ multiplex PCR; TCRdb's copy has only in-frame clones and leaves some out. Among over 100,000 clones listed, just over 90% were seen once. The study's findings and limits: Donors were chiefly white British, with a greater number of females, and clonal diversity was perhaps underestimated. Increased Spike-specific TCR breadth and depth were observed after two AZD1222 doses.

Of note for this clone: Its cognate antigen is unknown.

The V gene end was trimmed by 0 bases and the J gene end by 4 bases; junction bases not matched to a gene: 3. Germline CDR1 SGHRS, CDR2 YFSETQ. The CDR3 covers 14 residues. The genes are TRBV5-1 and TRBJ1-2; 7 positions agree with TRBD1. This material consisted of peripheral blood, taken on day 0 of AZD1222 vaccination. This receptor was obtained from an adult in good health. The CDR3 sequence is CASSLADRSYGYTF. The CDR3 nucleotides are TGCGCCAGCAGCTTGGCGGACAGGAGCTATGGCTACACCTTC. The complete variable domain, with remaining parts taken from reference TRBV5-1 and TRBJ1-2, reads KAGVTQTPRYLIKTRGQQVTLSCSPISGHRSVSWYQQTPGQGLQFLFEYFSETQRNKGNFPGRFSGRQFSNSRSEMNVSTLELGDSALYLCASSLADRSYGYTFGSGTRLTVV.